This TCR beta chain comes out of a study of blood T cell repertoires in COVID-19. In the study overall: Donors in the United States, Italy and Spain gave samples during acute or convalescent COVID-19. PBMCs, B-cell-depleted T cells, or T cells provided the cDNA or gDNA that made up the material.

In the original processing: Amplifying reference gene primers gave estimates of nucleated cell counts. Profiled with immunoSEQ multiplex PCR; TCRdb holds only in-frame clones, not every one. V and J calls and clone size are copied from that table; D and trimming were computed from the DNA. The top ten clones hold 3.5% to 5% of a sample with about 120,000 clones, about nine tenths of them seen once. The trim removed 3 bases at V and 5 bases at J, leaving 1 base unmatched. Germline V CDR1 and CDR2: SGHRS, YFSETQ. The CDR3 totals 13 residues. The sample taken for sequencing was peripheral blood. The sequence was obtained from a man aged 35 to 55 with acute or convalescent COVID-19. The V and J genes are TRBV5-1 and TRBJ2-7; 11 bases fit TRBD1. This chain's CDR3 is CASSWTGGDEQYF. The CDR3 DNA sequence: TGCGCCAGCAGCTGGACAGGGGGCGACGAGCAGTACTTC.